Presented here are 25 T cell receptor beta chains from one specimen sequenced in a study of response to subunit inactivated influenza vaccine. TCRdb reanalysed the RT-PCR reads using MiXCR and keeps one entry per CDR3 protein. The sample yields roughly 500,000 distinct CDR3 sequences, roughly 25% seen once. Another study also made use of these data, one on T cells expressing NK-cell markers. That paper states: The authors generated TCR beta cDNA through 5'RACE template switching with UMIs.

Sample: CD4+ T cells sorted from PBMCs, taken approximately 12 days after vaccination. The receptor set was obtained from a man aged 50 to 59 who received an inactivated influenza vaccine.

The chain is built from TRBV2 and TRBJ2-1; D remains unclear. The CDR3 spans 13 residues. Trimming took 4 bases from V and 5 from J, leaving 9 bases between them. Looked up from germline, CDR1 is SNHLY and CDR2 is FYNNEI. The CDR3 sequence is CASSALVNNEQFF. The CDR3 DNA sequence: TGTGCCAGCAGTGCTCTCGTGAACAATGAGCAGTTCTTC. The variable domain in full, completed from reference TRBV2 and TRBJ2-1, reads EPEVTQTPSHQVTQMGQEVILRCVPISNHLYFYWYRQILGQKVEFLVSFYNNEISEKSEIFDDQFSVERPDGSNFTLKIRSTKLEDSAMYFCASSALVNNEQFFGPGTRLTVL.

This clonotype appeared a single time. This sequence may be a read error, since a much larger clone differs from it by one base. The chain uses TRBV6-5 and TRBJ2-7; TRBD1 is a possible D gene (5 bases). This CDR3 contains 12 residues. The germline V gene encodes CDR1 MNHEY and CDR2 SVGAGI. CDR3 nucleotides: TGTCCCAGCAGGGAAGGATCCTACGAGCAGTACTTC. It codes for CPSREGSYEQYF.

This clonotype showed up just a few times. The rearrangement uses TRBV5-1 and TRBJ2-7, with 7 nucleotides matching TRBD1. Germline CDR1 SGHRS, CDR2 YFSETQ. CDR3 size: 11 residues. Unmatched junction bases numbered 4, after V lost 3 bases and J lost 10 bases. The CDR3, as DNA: TGCGCCAGCAGCTCCGACAGGGTACAGTACTTC. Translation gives CASSSDRVQYF. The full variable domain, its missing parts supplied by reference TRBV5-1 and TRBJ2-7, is KAGVTQTPRYLIKTRGQQVTLSCSPISGHRSVSWYQQTPGQGLQFLFEYFSETQRNKGNFPGRFSGRQFSNSRSEMNVSTLELGDSALYLCASSSDRVQYFGPGTRLTVT.

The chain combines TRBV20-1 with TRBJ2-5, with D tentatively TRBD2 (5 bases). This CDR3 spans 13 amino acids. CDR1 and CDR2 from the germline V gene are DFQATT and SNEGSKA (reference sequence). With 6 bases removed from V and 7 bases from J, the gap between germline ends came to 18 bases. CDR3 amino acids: CSALGWRKGTQYF. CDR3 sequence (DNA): TGCAGTGCACTAGGTTGGAGGAAGGGGACCCAGTACTTC.

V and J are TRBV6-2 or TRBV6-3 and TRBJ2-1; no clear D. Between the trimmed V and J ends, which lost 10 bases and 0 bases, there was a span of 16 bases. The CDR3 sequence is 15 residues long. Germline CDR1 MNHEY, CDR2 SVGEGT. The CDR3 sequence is CAISLLESSYNEQFF. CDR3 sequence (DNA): TGTGCCATCTCCCTACTGGAGAGCTCCTACAATGAGCAGTTCTTC.

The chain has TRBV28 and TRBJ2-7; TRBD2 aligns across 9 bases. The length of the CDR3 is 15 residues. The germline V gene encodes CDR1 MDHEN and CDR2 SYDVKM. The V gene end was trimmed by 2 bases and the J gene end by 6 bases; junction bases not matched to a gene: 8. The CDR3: CASSLNLAGTGEQYF. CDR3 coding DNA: TGTGCCAGCAGTTTAAATCTAGCGGGAACGGGCGAGCAGTACTTC.

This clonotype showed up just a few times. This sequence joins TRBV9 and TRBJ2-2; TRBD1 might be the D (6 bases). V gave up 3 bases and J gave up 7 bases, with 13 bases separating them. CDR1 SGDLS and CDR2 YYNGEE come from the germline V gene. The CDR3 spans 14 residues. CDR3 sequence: CASSEYHRDGELFF. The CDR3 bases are TGTGCCAGCAGCGAATATCACAGGGACGGGGAGCTGTTTTTT.

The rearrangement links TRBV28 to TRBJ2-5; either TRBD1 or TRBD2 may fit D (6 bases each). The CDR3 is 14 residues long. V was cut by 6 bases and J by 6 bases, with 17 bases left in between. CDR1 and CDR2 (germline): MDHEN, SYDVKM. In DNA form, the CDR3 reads TGTGCCAGCAGATCACCCGGGGGCGCTAAGACCCAGTACTTC. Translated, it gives CASRSPGGAKTQYF.

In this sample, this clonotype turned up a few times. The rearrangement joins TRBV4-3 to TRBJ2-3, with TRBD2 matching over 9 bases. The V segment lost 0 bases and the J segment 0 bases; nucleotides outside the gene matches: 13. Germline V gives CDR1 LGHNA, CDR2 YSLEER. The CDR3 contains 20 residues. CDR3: CASSQDHVGGRAYSTDTQYF. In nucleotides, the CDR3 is TGCGCCAGCAGCCAAGATCATGTGGGCGGGAGGGCTTATAGCACAGATACGCAGTATTTT.

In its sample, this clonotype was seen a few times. The CDR3 here is CASSFDSGGGKNIQYF. Here the CDR3 DNA reads TGTGCCAGCAGCTTCGATAGCGGCGGGGGCAAAAACATTCAGTACTTC. The chain carries TRBV7-9 and TRBJ2-4; 7 bases agree with TRBD2. V lost 3 bases, J lost 3 bases, and 8 bases stayed unmatched. The germline V gene has CDR1 SEHNR and CDR2 FQNEAQ (reference sequence). The CDR3 length is 16 residues.

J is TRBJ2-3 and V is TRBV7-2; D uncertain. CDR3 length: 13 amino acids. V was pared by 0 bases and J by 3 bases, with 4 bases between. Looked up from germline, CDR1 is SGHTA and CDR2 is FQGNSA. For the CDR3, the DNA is TGTGCCAGCAGCTTAGCGATAACAGATACGCAGTATTTT. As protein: CASSLAITDTQYF.

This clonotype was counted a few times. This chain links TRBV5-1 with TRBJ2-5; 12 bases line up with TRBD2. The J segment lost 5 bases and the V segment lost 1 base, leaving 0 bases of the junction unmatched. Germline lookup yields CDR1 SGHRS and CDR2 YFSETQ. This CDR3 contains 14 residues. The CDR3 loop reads CASSLTSGRETQYF. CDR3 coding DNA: TGCGCCAGCAGCTTGACTAGCGGGAGGGAGACCCAGTACTTC.

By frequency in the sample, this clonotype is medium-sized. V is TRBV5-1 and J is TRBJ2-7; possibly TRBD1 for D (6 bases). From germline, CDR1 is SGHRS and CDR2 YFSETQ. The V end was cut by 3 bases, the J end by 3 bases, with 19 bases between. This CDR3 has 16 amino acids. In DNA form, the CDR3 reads TGCGCCAGCAGCTCCCAAGGAGGCAGGGGAGACTACGAGCAGTACTTC. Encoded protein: CASSSQGGRGDYEQYF.

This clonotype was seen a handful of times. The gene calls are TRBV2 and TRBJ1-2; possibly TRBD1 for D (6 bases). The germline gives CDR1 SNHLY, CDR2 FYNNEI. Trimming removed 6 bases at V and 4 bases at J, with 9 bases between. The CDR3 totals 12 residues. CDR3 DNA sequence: TGTGCCAGCAGCACAGGGACCTATGGCTACACCTTC. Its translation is CASSTGTYGYTF.

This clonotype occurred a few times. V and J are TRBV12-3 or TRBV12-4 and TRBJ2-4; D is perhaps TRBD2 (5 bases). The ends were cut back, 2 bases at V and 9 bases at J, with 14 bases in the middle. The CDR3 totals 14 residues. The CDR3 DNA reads TGTGCCAGCAGTTTACGAGGGATTCGGGGCATTCAGTACTTC. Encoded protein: CASSLRGIRGIQYF.

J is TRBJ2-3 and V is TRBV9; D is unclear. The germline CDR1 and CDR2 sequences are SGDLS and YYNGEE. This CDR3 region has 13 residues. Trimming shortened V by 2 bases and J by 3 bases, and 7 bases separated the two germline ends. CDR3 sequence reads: CASSVQATDTQYF. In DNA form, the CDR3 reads TGTGCCAGCAGCGTCCAGGCAACAGATACGCAGTATTTT.

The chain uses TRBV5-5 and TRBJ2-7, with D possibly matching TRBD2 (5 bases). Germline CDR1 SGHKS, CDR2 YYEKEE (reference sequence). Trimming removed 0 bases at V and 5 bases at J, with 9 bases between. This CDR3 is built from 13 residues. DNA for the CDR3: TGTGCCAGCAGCTTGGCGGGGTACCACGAGCAGTACTTC. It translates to CASSLAGYHEQYF.

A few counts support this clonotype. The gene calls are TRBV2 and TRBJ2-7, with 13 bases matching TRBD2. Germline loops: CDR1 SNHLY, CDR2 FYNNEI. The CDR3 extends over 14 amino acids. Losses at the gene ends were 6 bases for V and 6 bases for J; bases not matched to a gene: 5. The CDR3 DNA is TGTGCCAGCAGCCAAACTAGCGGGAGGGGCGAGCAGTACTTC. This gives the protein CASSQTSGRGEQYF.

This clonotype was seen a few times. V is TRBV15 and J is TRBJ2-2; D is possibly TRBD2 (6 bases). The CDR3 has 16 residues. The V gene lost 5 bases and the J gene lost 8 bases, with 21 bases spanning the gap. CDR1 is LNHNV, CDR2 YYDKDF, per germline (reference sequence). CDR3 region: CATSGLADRRRGELFF. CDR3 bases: TGTGCCACCAGCGGCTTAGCGGACCGAAGGAGGGGGGAGCTGTTTTTT.

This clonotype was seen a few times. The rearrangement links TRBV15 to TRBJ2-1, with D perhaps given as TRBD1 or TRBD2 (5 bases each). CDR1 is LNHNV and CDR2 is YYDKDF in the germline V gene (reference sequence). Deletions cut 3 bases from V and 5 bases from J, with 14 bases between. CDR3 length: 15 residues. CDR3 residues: CATSSSPGPNNEQFF. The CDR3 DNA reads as TGTGCCACCAGCAGTTCTCCGGGACCCAACAATGAGCAGTTCTTC.

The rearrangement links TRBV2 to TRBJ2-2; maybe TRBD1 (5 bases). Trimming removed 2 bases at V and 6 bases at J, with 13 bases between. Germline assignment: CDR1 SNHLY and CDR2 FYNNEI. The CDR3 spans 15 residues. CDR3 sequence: CASSELPIGAGELFF. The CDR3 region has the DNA TGTGCCAGCAGTGAACTGCCGATAGGGGCCGGGGAGCTGTTTTTT. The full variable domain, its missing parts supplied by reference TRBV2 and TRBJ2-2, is EPEVTQTPSHQVTQMGQEVILRCVPISNHLYFYWYRQILGQKVEFLVSFYNNEISEKSEIFDDQFSVERPDGSNFTLKIRSTKLEDSAMYFCASSELPIGAGELFFGEGSRLTVL.

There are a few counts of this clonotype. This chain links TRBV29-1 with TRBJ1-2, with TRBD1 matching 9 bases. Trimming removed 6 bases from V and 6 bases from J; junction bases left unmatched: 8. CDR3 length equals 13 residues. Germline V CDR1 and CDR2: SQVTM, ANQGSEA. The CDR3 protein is CSVTGTGKDGYTF. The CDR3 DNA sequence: TGCAGCGTCACCGGGACAGGGAAGGATGGCTACACCTTC.

The CDR3 here is CASSQGSQKNTEAFF. As DNA, the CDR3 is TGCGCCAGCAGCCAAGGGTCACAGAAGAACACTGAAGCTTTCTTT. The chain is built from TRBV4-3 and TRBJ1-1; D is unclear. Germline V gene sequence: CDR1 LGHNA, CDR2 YSLEER. The CDR3 runs to 15 residues. The V end was cut by 1 base, the J end by 1 base, with 10 bases between.

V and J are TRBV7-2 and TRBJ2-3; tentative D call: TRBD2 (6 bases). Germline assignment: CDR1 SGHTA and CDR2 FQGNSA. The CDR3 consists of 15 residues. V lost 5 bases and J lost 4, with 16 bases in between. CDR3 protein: CASSPGTQRPDTQYF. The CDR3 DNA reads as TGTGCCAGCAGCCCAGGGACTCAACGACCAGATACGCAGTATTTT.

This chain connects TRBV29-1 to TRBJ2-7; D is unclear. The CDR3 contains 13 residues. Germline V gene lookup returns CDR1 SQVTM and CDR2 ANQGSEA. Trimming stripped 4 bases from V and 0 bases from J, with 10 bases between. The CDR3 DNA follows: TGCAGCGTTGGTCCCAGGAGCTCCTACGAGCAGTACTTC. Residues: CSVGPRSSYEQYF.